This T cell receptor (beta chain) was captured in a study of somatic mutations in cytotoxic T cells in rheumatoid arthritis. This CDR3 contains 16 residues. V lost 6 bases and J lost 8; bases outside the gene matches: 16. CDR1 and CDR2 (germline): LNHNV, YYDKDF (reference sequence). In the original workflow: Matching published virus-specific TCRB sequences was rare for patient CD8+ clones that were larger than 1%. Sequencing was performed with immunoSEQ multiplex PCR; in TCRdb, only in-frame clones are kept and a portion is missing. V and J calls and clone size are those listed in that table; D and trimming were worked out from the DNA. Seen here are tens of thousands of clones, around 87% observed once, and the top ten hold over 9%.

J is TRBJ2-1 and V is TRBV15; 7 nucleotides line up with TRBD1. The source material was CD8+ T cells sorted from blood. The TCR sequence derives from an adult with rheumatoid arthritis. The CDR3 region is CATRQIRGRGVDEQFF. CDR3 bases: TGTGCCACCAGACAGATCAGGGGGAGAGGGGTGGATGAGCAGTTCTTC.